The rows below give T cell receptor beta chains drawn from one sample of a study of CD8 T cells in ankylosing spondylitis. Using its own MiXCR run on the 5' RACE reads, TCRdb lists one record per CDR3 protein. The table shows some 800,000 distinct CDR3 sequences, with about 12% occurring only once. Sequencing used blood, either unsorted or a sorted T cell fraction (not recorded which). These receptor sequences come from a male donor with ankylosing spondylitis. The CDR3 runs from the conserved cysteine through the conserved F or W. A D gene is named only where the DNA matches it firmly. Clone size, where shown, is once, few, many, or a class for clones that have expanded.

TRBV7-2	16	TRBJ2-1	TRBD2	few	CASSPYLTGGYNEQFF	TGTGCCAGCAGCCCATACCTCACGGGGGGATACAATGAGCAGTTCTTC
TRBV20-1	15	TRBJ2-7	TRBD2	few	CSASGTSERAYEQYF	TGCAGTGCTAGTGGGACTAGCGAGAGGGCCTACGAGCAGTACTTC
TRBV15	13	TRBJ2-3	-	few	CASSGRVGDTQYF	TGTGCCTCCTCCGGCAGGGTCGGAGATACGCAGTATTTT
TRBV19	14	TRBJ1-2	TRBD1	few	CASSIAGGNYGYTF	TGTGCCAGTAGTATCGCAGGGGGCAACTATGGCTACACCTTC
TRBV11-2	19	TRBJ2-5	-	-	CASSLGTGRAKVGTETQYF	TGTGCCAGCAGCTTAGGGACAGGGAGGGCGAAAGTTGGGACAGAGACCCAGTACTTC
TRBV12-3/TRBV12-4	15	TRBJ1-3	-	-	CASSPGPGFRNTIYF	TGTGCCAGCAGCCCCGGACCTGGCTTTCGAAACACCATATATTTT
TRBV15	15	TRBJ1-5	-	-	CATTKVGGRNQPQHF	TGTGCCACCACCAAAGTTGGGGGCCGCAATCAGCCCCAGCATTTT
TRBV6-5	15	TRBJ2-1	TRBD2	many	CASSFLAGEVGEQFF	TGTGCCAGCAGTTTTTTAGCGGGAGAGGTGGGTGAGCAGTTCTTC
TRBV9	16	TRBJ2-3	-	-	CASSVGIGESTDTQYF	TGTGCCAGCAGCGTAGGTATCGGGGAGAGCACAGATACGCAGTATTTT
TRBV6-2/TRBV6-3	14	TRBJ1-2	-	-	CASSSGVFNYGYTF	TGTGCCAGCAGTTCAGGGGTCTTTAACTATGGCTACACCTTC
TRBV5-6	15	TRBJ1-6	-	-	CASSLDGGGNSPLHF	TGTGCCAGCAGCTTGGACGGGGGCGGTAATTCACCCCTCCACTTT
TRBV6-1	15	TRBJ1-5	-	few	CASSPQRGGNQPQHF	TGTGCCAGCAGCCCCCAGCGTGGGGGCAATCAGCCCCAGCATTTT
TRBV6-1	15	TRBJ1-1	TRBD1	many	CAGLNTGQGREEAFF	TGTGCCGGCCTTAATACGGGACAGGGACGAGAGGAAGCTTTCTTT
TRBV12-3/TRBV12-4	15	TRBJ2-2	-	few	CASSLSRKNTGELFF	TGTGCCAGCAGCCTAAGTAGGAAAAACACCGGGGAGCTGTTTTTT
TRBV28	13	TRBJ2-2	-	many	CASSSRGRGELFF	TGTGCCAGCAGTTCTCGGGGGCGCGGGGAGCTGTTTTTT
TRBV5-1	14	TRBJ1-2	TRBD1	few	CASRDRLGGDGYTF	TGCGCCAGCAGGGACAGGCTAGGCGGCGATGGCTACACCTTC
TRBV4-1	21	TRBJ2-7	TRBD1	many	CASSQEMTGGTPGWRNNEQYF	TGCGCCAGCAGCCAAGAAATGACAGGGGGCACCCCTGGATGGAGAAATAACGAGCAGTACTTC